Listed here are 10 T cell receptor beta chains from one sample, sequenced in a study of blood T cell repertoires in COVID-19. Some clones are missing from TCRdb's copy, which holds only in-frame ones; the method was immunoSEQ multiplex PCR. This table holds tens of thousands of clones, about 90% found once. Specimen: peripheral blood. These receptors all come from a human donor with active COVID-19. The donor label of this sample is uncertain.

The gene calls are TRBV11-1 and TRBJ2-3; 8 nucleotides agree with TRBD2. The V and J ends lost 4 bases and 5 bases, in that order; junction bases with no gene match: 8. The CDR3 sequence is 15 residues long. CDR1 and CDR2 from the germline V gene are SGHAT and FQDESV (reference sequence). This CDR3 is CASSYSSGGVDTQYF. Written as DNA, the CDR3 is TGTGCCAGCAGCTATTCCAGCGGGGGAGTAGATACGCAGTATTTT.

The CDR3 region is CASSMGTGYEQYF. In DNA form, the CDR3 reads TGTGCCAGTAGTATGGGTACGGGCTACGAGCAGTACTTC. This sequence joins TRBV19 and TRBJ2-7; D gene unclear. The CDR3 is 13 residues long. The V gene lost 3 bases and the J gene lost 3 bases, with 9 bases spanning the gap. CDR1 and CDR2 (germline): LNHDA, SQIVND (reference sequence).

This clone has more than one count but fewer than ten. The gene calls are TRBV4-1 and TRBJ2-7, with TRBD1 matching over 8 bases. V dropped 1 base and J dropped 6; count of bases not matched to a gene: 5. Germline V gives CDR1 MGHRA, CDR2 YSYEKL. This CDR3 region has 14 residues. The CDR3 DNA sequence: TGCGCCAGCAGCCAAGGGACAGGGATGGGCGAGCAGTACTTC. Protein sequence: CASSQGTGMGEQYF.

This rearrangement joins TRBV15 to TRBJ2-2; 7 nucleotides agree with TRBD2. Germline V gives CDR1 LNHNV, CDR2 YYDKDF (reference sequence). With 0 bases clipped from V and 4 bases from J, the junction kept 5 bases outside the gene matches. The CDR3 runs 16 residues. In DNA form, the CDR3 reads TGTGCCACCAGCAGAGATCGACTAGCCTCCACCGGGGAGCTGTTTTTT. This encodes CATSRDRLASTGELFF.

This clone was recorded only once. The chain employs TRBV12-3 or TRBV12-4 and TRBJ2-7; possible D gene TRBD1, 6 bases. V was pared by 4 bases and J by 3 bases, with 7 bases between. This CDR3 comprises 12 residues. Here the CDR3 DNA reads TGTGCCAGCAGTTCAGGGGTCTACGAGCAGTACTTC. Translation: CASSSGVYEQYF.

This rearrangement joins TRBV29-1 to TRBJ2-7; 8 bases agree with TRBD2. Per germline, CDR1 SQVTM and CDR2 ANQGSEA. The CDR3 covers 16 residues. Unmatched junction bases numbered 17, after V lost 7 bases and J lost 3 bases. CDR3 sequence (DNA): TGCAGCGCGGCGAGGGGTCTAAGCGGGGGTCGCTACGAGCAGTACTTC. The encoded protein is CSAARGLSGGRYEQYF.

CDR3 residues: CASSQEYWQDSSYEQYF. The CDR3 coding sequence is TGTGCCAGCAGCCAAGAGTATTGGCAAGACAGTTCCTACGAGCAGTACTTC. The chain carries TRBV4-2 and TRBJ2-7; the D gene is possibly TRBD1 (5 bases). The CDR3 covers 17 residues. The germline CDR1 and CDR2 sequences are LGHNA and YNFKEQ. Trimming stripped 0 bases from V and 1 base from J, with 16 bases between.

This clone was seen a few times. The chain carries TRBV6-6 and TRBJ2-2, with 8 bases aligning to TRBD1. The CDR3 has 15 amino acids. V lost 7 bases and J lost 0; bases outside the gene matches: 4. Germline V lookup: CDR1 MNHNY, CDR2 SVGAGI (reference sequence). CDR3 sequence: CASIPTGANTGELFF. For the CDR3, the DNA is TGTGCCAGCATTCCGACAGGGGCGAACACCGGGGAGCTGTTTTTT.

This chain uses TRBV6-4 with TRBJ2-1, with D hard to call. CDR3 length: 14 amino acids. Trimming took off 9 bases at V and 3 bases at J, with 15 bases between the two ends. Germline loops: CDR1 MRHNA, CDR2 SNTAGT. The CDR3 reads CASRRVEGYNEQFF. The CDR3 nucleotides read TGTGCCAGTAGACGGGTGGAAGGCTACAATGAGCAGTTCTTC.

CDR3 sequence: CASSSLPGQDNYGYTF. CDR3 in DNA: TGCGCCAGCAGTTCACTCCCGGGACAGGATAACTATGGCTACACCTTC. This rearrangement joins TRBV5-1 to TRBJ1-2; TRBD1 agrees at 8 bases. Trimming removed 5 bases from V and 1 base from J; junction bases left unmatched: 10. The CDR3 contains 16 residues. Germline assignment: CDR1 SGHRS and CDR2 YFSETQ.